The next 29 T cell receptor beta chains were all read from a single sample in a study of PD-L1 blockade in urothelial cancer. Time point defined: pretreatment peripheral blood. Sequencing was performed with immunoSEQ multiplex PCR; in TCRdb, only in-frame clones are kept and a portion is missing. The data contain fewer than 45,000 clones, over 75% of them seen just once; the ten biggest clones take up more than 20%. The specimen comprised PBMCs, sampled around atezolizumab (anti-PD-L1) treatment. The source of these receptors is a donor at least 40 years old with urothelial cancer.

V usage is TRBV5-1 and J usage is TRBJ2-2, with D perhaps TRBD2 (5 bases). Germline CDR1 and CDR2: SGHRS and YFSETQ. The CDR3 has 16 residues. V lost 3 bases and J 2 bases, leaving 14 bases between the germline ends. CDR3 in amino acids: CASSSTTSPNTGELFF. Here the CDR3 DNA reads TGCGCCAGCAGCTCAACTACTAGTCCCAACACCGGGGAGCTGTTTTTT. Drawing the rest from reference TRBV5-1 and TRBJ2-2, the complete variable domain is KAGVTQTPRYLIKTRGQQVTLSCSPISGHRSVSWYQQTPGQGLQFLFEYFSETQRNKGNFPGRFSGRQFSNSRSEMNVSTLELGDSALYLCASSSTTSPNTGELFFGEGSRLTVL.

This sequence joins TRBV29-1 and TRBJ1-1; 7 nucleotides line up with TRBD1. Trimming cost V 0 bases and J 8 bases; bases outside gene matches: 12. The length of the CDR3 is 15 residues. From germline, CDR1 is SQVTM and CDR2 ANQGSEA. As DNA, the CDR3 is TGCAGCGTTGAAGACCTTGACAGGGCCTCCTTGGAAGCTTTCTTT. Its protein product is CSVEDLDRASLEAFF.

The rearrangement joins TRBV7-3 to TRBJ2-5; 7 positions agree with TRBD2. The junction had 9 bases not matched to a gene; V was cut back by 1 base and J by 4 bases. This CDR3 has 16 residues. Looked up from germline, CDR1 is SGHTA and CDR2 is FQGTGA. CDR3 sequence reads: CASSLKGGGLRETQYF. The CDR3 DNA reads TGTGCCAGCAGCTTAAAGGGCGGGGGACTGCGAGAGACCCAGTACTTC.

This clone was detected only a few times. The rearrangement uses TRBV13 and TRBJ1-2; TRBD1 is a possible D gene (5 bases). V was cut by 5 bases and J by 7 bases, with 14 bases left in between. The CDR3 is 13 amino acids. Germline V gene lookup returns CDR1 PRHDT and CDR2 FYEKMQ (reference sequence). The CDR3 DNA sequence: TGTGCCAGCAGCCCCCCCGGGGGGGGTGGCTACACCTTC. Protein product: CASSPPGGGGYTF.

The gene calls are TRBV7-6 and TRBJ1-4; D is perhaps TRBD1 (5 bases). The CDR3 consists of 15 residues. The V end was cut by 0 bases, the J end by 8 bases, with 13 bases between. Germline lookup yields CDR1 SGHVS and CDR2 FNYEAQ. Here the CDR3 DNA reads TGTGCCAGCAGCTTAGCGGGCGGGACTTGGGAAAAACTGTTTTTT. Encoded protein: CASSLAGGTWEKLFF.

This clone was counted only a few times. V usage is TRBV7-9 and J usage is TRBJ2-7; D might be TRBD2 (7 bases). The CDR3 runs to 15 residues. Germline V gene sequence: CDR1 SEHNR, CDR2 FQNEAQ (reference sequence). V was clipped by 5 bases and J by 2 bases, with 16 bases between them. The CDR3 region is CASSPISGGAYEQYF. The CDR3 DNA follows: TGTGCCAGCAGCCCTATCTCGGGGGGCGCCTACGAGCAGTACTTC.

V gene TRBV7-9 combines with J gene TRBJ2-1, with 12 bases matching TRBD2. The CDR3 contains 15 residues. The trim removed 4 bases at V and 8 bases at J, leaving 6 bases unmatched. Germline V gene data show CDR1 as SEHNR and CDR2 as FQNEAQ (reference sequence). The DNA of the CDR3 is TGTGCCAGCAGCTCCCTAGCGGGAGGGCCCGATGAGCAGTTCTTC. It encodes CASSSLAGGPDEQFF.

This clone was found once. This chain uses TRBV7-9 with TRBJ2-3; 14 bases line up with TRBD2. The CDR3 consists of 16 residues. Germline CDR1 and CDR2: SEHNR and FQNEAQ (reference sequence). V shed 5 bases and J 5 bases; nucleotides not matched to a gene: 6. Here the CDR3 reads CASSPPGLAGVDTQYF. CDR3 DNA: TGTGCCAGCAGCCCGCCGGGACTAGCGGGAGTAGATACGCAGTATTTT. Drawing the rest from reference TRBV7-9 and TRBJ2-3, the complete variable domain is DTGVSQNPRHKITKRGQNVTFRCDPISEHNRLYWYRQTLGQGPEFLTYFQNEAQLEKSRLLSDRFSAERPKGSFSTLEIQRTEQGDSAMYLCASSPPGLAGVDTQYFGPGTRLTVL.

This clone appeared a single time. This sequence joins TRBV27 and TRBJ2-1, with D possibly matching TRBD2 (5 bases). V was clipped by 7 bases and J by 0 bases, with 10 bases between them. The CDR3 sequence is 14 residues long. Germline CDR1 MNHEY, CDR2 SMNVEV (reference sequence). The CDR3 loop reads CASKVGSSYNEQFF. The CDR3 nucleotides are TGTGCCAGCAAAGTGGGGAGCTCCTACAATGAGCAGTTCTTC.

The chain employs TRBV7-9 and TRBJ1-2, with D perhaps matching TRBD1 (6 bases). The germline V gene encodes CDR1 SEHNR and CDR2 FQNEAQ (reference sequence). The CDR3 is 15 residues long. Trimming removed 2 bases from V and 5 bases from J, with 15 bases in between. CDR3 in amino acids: CASSLTTGAFYGYTF. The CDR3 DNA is TGTGCCAGCAGCTTAACGACAGGAGCCTTTTATGGCTACACCTTC.

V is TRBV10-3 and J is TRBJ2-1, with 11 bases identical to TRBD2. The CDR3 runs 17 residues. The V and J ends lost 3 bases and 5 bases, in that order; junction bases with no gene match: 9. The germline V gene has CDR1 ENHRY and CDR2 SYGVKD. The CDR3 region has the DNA TGTGCCATCAGTGACCCCCCGGGACTAGCGGTTGACAATGAGCAGTTCTTC. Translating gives CAISDPPGLAVDNEQFF.

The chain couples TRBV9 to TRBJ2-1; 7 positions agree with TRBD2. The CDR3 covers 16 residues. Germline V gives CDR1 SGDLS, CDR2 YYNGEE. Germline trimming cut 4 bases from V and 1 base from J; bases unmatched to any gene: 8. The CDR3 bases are TGTGCCAGCAGCCTCCGGACTAGTTGGTCCTACAATGAGCAGTTCTTC. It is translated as CASSLRTSWSYNEQFF.

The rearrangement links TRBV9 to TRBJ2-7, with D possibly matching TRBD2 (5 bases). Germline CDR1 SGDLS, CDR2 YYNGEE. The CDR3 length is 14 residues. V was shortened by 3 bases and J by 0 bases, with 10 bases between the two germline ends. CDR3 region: CASSARRASYEQYF. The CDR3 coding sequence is TGTGCCAGCAGCGCCCGGCGGGCCTCCTACGAGCAGTACTTC.

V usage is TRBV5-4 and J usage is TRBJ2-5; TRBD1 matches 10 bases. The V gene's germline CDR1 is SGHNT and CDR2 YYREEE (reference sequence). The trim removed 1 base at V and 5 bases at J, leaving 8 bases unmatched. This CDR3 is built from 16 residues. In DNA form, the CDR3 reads TGTGCCAGCAGCTTGTTCCGACAGGGGGCCGGGGAGACCCAGTACTTC. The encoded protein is CASSLFRQGAGETQYF.

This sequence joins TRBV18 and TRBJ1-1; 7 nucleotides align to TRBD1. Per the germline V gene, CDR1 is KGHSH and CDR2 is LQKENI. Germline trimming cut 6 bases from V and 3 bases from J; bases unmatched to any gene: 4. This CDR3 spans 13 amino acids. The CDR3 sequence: CASSSTGDTEAFF. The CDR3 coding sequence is TGTGCCAGCTCGTCAACAGGGGACACTGAAGCTTTCTTT.

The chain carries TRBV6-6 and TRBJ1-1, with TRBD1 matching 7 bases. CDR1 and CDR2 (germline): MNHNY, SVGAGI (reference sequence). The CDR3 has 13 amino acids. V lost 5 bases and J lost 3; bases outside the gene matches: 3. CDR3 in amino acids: CASSDRVDTEAFF. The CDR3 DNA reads TGTGCCAGCAGTGACAGGGTCGACACTGAAGCTTTCTTT.

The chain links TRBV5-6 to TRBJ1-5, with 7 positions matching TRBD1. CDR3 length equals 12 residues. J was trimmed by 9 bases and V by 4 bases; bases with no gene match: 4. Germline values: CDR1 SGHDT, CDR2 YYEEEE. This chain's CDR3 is CASSPAGGPQHF. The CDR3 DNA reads TGTGCCAGCAGCCCGGCAGGGGGGCCCCAGCATTTT.

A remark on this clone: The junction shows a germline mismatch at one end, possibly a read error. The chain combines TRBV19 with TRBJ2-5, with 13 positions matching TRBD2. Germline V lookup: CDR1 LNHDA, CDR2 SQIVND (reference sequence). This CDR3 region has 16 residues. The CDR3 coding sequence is TGTGCCAGAAGTAGTTGGGGACTAGCGGGACGTGAGACCCAGTACTTC. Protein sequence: CARSSWGLAGRETQYF.

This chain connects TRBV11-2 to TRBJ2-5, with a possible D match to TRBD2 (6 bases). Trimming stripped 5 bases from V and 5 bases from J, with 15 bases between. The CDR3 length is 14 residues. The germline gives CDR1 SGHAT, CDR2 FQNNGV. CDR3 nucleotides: TGTGCCAGCAGCCGACGCCCCGGAGGGGAGACCCAGTACTTC. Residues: CASSRRPGGETQYF.

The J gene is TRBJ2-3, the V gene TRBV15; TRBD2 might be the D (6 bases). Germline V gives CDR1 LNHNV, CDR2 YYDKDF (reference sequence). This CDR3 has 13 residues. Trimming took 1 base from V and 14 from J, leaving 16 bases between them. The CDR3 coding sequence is TGTGCCACCAGCAGAGGGGGGGAGAAGAGCGGGTATTTT. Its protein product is CATSRGGEKSGYF.

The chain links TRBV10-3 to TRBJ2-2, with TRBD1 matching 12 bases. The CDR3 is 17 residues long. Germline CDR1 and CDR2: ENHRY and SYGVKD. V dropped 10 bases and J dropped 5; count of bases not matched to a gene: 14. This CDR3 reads CATLGTGGALGTGELFF. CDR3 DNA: TGTGCCACCCTCGGGACAGGGGGCGCGTTGGGGACCGGGGAGCTGTTTTTT.

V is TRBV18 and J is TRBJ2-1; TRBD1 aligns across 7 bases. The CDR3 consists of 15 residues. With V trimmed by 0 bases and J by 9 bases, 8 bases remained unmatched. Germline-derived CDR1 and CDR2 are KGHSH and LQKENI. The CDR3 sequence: CASSPPGQLQGEQFF. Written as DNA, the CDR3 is TGTGCCAGCTCACCACCGGGACAGCTTCAAGGTGAGCAGTTCTTC.

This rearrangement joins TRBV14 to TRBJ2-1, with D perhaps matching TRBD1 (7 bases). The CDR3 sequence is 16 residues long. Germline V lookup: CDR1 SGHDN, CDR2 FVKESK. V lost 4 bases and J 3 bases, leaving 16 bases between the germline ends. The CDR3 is CASSRPRQGGYNEQFF. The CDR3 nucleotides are TGTGCCAGCAGCCGCCCTCGGCAGGGGGGCTACAATGAGCAGTTCTTC. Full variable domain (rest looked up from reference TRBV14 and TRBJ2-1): EAGVTQFPSHSVIEKGQTVTLRCDPISGHDNLYWYRRVMGKEIKFLLHFVKESKQDESGMPNNRFLAERTGGTYSTLKVQPAELEDSGVYFCASSRPRQGGYNEQFFGPGTRLTVL.

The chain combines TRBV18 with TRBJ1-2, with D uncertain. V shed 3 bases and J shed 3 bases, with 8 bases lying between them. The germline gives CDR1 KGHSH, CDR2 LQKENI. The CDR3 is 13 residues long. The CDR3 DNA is TGTGCCAGCTCACCGGGCAGTGACTATGGCTACACCTTC. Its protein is CASSPGSDYGYTF.

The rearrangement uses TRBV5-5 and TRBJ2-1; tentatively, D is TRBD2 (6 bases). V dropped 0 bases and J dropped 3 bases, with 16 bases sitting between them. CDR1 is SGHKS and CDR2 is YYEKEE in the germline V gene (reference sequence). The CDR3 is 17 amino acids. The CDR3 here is CASSLGMAGPGYNEQFF. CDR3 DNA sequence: TGTGCCAGCAGCTTGGGGATGGCGGGGCCCGGCTACAATGAGCAGTTCTTC.

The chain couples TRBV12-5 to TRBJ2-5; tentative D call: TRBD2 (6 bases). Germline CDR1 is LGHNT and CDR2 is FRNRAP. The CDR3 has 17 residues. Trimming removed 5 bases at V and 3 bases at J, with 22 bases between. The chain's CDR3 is CASGPPSGVGGKETQYF. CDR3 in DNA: TGTGCTAGTGGTCCCCCCTCGGGGGTGGGCGGAAAAGAGACCCAGTACTTC. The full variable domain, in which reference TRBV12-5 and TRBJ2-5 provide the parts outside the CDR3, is DARVTQTPRHKVTEMGQEVTMRCQPILGHNTVFWYRQTMMQGLELLAYFRNRAPLDDSGMPKDRFSAEMPDATLATLKIQPSEPRDSAVYFCASGPPSGVGGKETQYFGPGTRLLVL.

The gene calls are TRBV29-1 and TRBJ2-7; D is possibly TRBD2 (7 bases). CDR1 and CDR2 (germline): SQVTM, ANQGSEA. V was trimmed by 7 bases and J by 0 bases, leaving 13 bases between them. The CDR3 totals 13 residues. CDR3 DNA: TGCAGCGCGGGGGGCGGAGGCTCCTACGAGCAGTACTTC. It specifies CSAGGGGSYEQYF.

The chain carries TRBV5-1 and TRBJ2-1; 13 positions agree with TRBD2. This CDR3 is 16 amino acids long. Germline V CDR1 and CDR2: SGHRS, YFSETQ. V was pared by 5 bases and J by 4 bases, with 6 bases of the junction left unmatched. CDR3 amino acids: CASRPTLAGGYNEQFF. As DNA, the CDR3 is TGCGCCAGCAGACCAACACTAGCGGGAGGGTACAATGAGCAGTTCTTC.

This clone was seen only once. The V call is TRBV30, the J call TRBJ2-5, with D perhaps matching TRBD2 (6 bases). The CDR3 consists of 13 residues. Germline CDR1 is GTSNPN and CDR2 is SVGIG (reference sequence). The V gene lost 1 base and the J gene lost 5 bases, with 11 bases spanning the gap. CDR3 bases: TGTGCCTGGAGTGGGGGGACTGGTGAGACCCAGTACTTC. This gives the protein CAWSGGTGETQYF. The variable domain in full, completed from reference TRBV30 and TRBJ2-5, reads SQTIHQWPATLVQPVGSPLSLECTVEGTSNPNLYWYRQAAGRGLQLLFYSVGIGQISSEVPQNLSASRPQDRQFILSSKKLLLSDSGFYLCAWSGGTGETQYFGPGTRLLVL.